The clone carrying this T cell receptor beta chain was counted at least ten times. As yet, its antigen is unknown. Germline trimming cut 5 bases from V and 2 bases from J; bases unmatched to any gene: 2. This CDR3 spans 13 amino acids. Per germline, CDR1 MGHDK and CDR2 SYGVNS. TCRdb processed the 5' RACE reads anew with MiXCR; each CDR3 protein has one entry. The sample has 650,000 to 800,000 distinct CDR3 sequences, approximately 9% seen once. The sample originates from a study of identical twins. Study-wide findings and caveats: Cord blood beta clonotypes present at high abundance carried fewer insertions; no such pattern appeared in memory repertoires.

These data also formed part of another study, on yellow fever vaccine responses in identical twins.

The source of this sequence is a woman aged 18-29 years in good health. V usage is TRBV25-1 and J usage is TRBJ2-7; 8 bases are a match to TRBD2. The sequencing sample was made of PBMCs. The chain's CDR3 is CASSRGGAYEQYF. CDR3 nucleotide sequence: TGTGCCAGCAGTCGGGGGGGCGCCTACGAGCAGTACTTC.